A selection of T cell receptor beta chains follows, all from one sample in a study of T cells in Graves' hyperthyroidism and ophthalmopathy. TCRdb independently ran MiXCR on the multiplex PCR reads; one entry per CDR3 protein. Among some 460,000 distinct CDR3 sequences listed, 15% to 18% were seen once. Sequencing was carried out using blood. The source is a woman between 18 and 29 years old with Graves' hyperthyroidism. Both conserved end residues are part of each CDR3. The order of the fields is D gene, V gene, J gene, clone size, CDR3 DNA, CDR3 protein. The D gene is left open where the match is weak. The size field is filled for only some rows; it gives once, few, many or a size class.

d_call: TRBD1; v_call: TRBV24-1; j_call: TRBJ1-1; clone_size: -; cdr3_nt: TGTGCCACCAGTGATTTTATGACAGGGGAAGCTTTCTTT; cdr3_aa: CATSDFMTGEAFF
d_call: TRBD2; v_call: TRBV7-9; j_call: TRBJ2-3; clone_size: -; cdr3_nt: TGTGCCAGCAGCTTAGCTGGTAGCGGGGGGACCACAGATACGCAGTATTTT; cdr3_aa: CASSLAGSGGTTDTQYF
d_call: -; v_call: TRBV7-2; j_call: TRBJ2-7; clone_size: -; cdr3_nt: TGTGCCAGCAGCTTAACCCCCTCCTACGAGCAGTACTTC; cdr3_aa: CASSLTPSYEQYF
d_call: TRBD1; v_call: TRBV28; j_call: TRBJ2-7; clone_size: many; cdr3_nt: TGTGCCAGCAGTTTATGGGGGACAGGAGGATACGAGCAGTACTTC; cdr3_aa: CASSLWGTGGYEQYF
d_call: -; v_call: TRBV9; j_call: TRBJ1-5; clone_size: many; cdr3_nt: TGTGCCAGCAGCGTAGCATCCGGCGGGCAGCCCCAGCATTTT; cdr3_aa: CASSVASGGQPQHF
d_call: -; v_call: TRBV12-3/TRBV12-4; j_call: TRBJ1-3; clone_size: -; cdr3_nt: TGTGCCAGCGTTAAACAGGTGGGCGCTGGAAACACCATATATTTT; cdr3_aa: CASVKQVGAGNTIYF
d_call: -; v_call: TRBV18; j_call: TRBJ2-7; clone_size: many; cdr3_nt: TGTGCCAGCTCACCGGACAGACCCGAGCAGTACTTC; cdr3_aa: CASSPDRPEQYF
d_call: -; v_call: TRBV28; j_call: TRBJ2-2; clone_size: -; cdr3_nt: TGTGCCAGCAGCGAAGCCCGGGACTCAACACTGGGGGAGCTGTTTTTT; cdr3_aa: CASSEARDSTLGELFF
d_call: -; v_call: TRBV20-1; j_call: TRBJ2-3; clone_size: -; cdr3_nt: TGCAGTGCTACGAATCCAAGGGGCCACACAGATACGCAGTATTTT; cdr3_aa: CSATNPRGHTDTQYF
d_call: -; v_call: TRBV5-5; j_call: TRBJ2-1; clone_size: many; cdr3_nt: TGTGCCAGCAGCGGATCCTTAGCGGTCTTGGGCAATGAGCAGTTCTTC; cdr3_aa: CASSGSLAVLGNEQFF
d_call: -; v_call: TRBV6-1; j_call: TRBJ2-7; clone_size: -; cdr3_nt: TGTGCCAGCAGGCCCGGGACAGCGGGTTACTCCTACGAGCAGTACTTC; cdr3_aa: CASRPGTAGYSYEQYF
d_call: TRBD2; v_call: TRBV20-1; j_call: TRBJ2-1; clone_size: -; cdr3_nt: TGCAGTGCTAGAGGCACAGCGGGGGTTTCCTACAATGAGCAGTTCTTC; cdr3_aa: CSARGTAGVSYNEQFF
d_call: TRBD1; v_call: TRBV7-2; j_call: TRBJ1-4; clone_size: few; cdr3_nt: TGTGCCAGCAGCCAAGGGGGCGCGAATGAAAAACTGTTTTTT; cdr3_aa: CASSQGGANEKLFF
d_call: TRBD1; v_call: TRBV9; j_call: TRBJ1-6; clone_size: few; cdr3_nt: TGTGCCAGCAGCGTAGTCGGGACAGGGGTTTCACCCCTCCACTTT; cdr3_aa: CASSVVGTGVSPLHF
d_call: -; v_call: TRBV10-3; j_call: TRBJ1-2; clone_size: once; cdr3_nt: TGTGCCAGTTCGACCGGGAGTAGTGGCTACACCTTC; cdr3_aa: CASSTGSSGYTF
d_call: -; v_call: TRBV29-1; j_call: TRBJ1-1; clone_size: many; cdr3_nt: TGCAGCGTGACCCTCCCGGGGATGAACACTGAAGCTTTCTTT; cdr3_aa: CSVTLPGMNTEAFF
d_call: -; v_call: TRBV5-1; j_call: TRBJ1-5; clone_size: few; cdr3_nt: TGCGCCAGCAGCTTGGACGGTTGGCAGCCCCAGCATTTT; cdr3_aa: CASSLDGWQPQHF
d_call: TRBD1; v_call: TRBV19; j_call: TRBJ2-4; clone_size: -; cdr3_nt: TGTGCCAGTAGTATAGACCGGACAGGGGGCGAGACCAAAAACATTCAGTACTTC; cdr3_aa: CASSIDRTGGETKNIQYF
d_call: TRBD2; v_call: TRBV6-2/TRBV6-3; j_call: TRBJ2-5; clone_size: few; cdr3_nt: TGTGCCAGCAGGGTACTAGCGGTAGAGACCCAGTACTTC; cdr3_aa: CASRVLAVETQYF
d_call: -; v_call: TRBV9; j_call: TRBJ1-1; clone_size: few; cdr3_nt: TGTGCCAGCAGCGTAGGTGGGAGGGCTTTCATGAACACTGAAGCTTTCTTT; cdr3_aa: CASSVGGRAFMNTEAFF
d_call: -; v_call: TRBV20-1; j_call: TRBJ1-1; clone_size: -; cdr3_nt: TGCAGTGCGGTGAGGTTAAGGGGAAGTAGTTGGGGCACTGAAGCTTTCTTT; cdr3_aa: CSAVRLRGSSWGTEAFF
d_call: TRBD1; v_call: TRBV29-1; j_call: TRBJ2-3; clone_size: many; cdr3_nt: TGCAGCGTTCCGGGACAGGGGGCAGATACGCAGTATTTT; cdr3_aa: CSVPGQGADTQYF
d_call: -; v_call: TRBV7-2; j_call: TRBJ2-7; clone_size: -; cdr3_nt: TGTGCCAACAGCTTTGAGGGGGGGTACGAGCAGTACTTC; cdr3_aa: CANSFEGGYEQYF
d_call: -; v_call: TRBV2; j_call: TRBJ2-2; clone_size: many; cdr3_nt: TGTGCCAGCAGTGATCCATCCCGCGGGGTAAACACCGGGGAGCTGTTTTTT; cdr3_aa: CASSDPSRGVNTGELFF
d_call: -; v_call: TRBV6-1; j_call: TRBJ1-2; clone_size: many; cdr3_nt: TGTGCCAGCAGTGAAGCTTTATATCGGACGGTCGGGACTTATGGCTACACCTTC; cdr3_aa: CASSEALYRTVGTYGYTF
d_call: -; v_call: TRBV20-1; j_call: TRBJ2-1; clone_size: many; cdr3_nt: TGCAGTGCTAGAGGGGAACCAGAGCGATCCTACAATGAGCAGTTCTTC; cdr3_aa: CSARGEPERSYNEQFF
d_call: -; v_call: TRBV7-2; j_call: TRBJ2-3; clone_size: -; cdr3_nt: TGTGCCAGCAGCCAAGGGCGTAGGGGCGGCACAGATACGCAGTATTTT; cdr3_aa: CASSQGRRGGTDTQYF
d_call: TRBD2; v_call: TRBV5-4; j_call: TRBJ2-1; clone_size: -; cdr3_nt: TGTGCCAGTACGAAGAGTAGCGGGGGAAGTACGAGTGAGCAGTTCTTC; cdr3_aa: CASTKSSGGSTSEQFF
d_call: -; v_call: TRBV5-6; j_call: TRBJ1-4; clone_size: -; cdr3_nt: TGTGCCAGCAGCTTGACGCCAGGAGGTAATGAAAAACTGTTTTTT; cdr3_aa: CASSLTPGGNEKLFF
d_call: -; v_call: TRBV3-1; j_call: TRBJ1-1; clone_size: many; cdr3_nt: TGTGCCAGCAGCCAAATGTCGGGAACTGAAGCTTTCTTT; cdr3_aa: CASSQMSGTEAFF
d_call: -; v_call: TRBV7-2; j_call: TRBJ2-5; clone_size: few; cdr3_nt: TGTGCCAGCAGCTCCTCAGGGTCTACCCAGTACTTC; cdr3_aa: CASSSSGSTQYF
d_call: -; v_call: TRBV3-1; j_call: TRBJ1-1; clone_size: many; cdr3_nt: TGTGCCAGCAGCCAAGATATTAAAGCTTTCTTT; cdr3_aa: CASSQDIKAFF
d_call: -; v_call: TRBV24-1; j_call: TRBJ2-2; clone_size: -; cdr3_nt: TGTGCCACCAGTGATCATAGGGGTAAGAACACCGGGGAGCTGTTTTTT; cdr3_aa: CATSDHRGKNTGELFF
d_call: -; v_call: TRBV27; j_call: TRBJ2-1; clone_size: many; cdr3_nt: TGTGCCAGCAGTACTTTACACAATGAGCAGTTCTTC; cdr3_aa: CASSTLHNEQFF
d_call: -; v_call: TRBV15; j_call: TRBJ1-5; clone_size: many; cdr3_nt: TGTGCCACCAGCCTAGTCCCCAATCAGCCCCAGCATTTT; cdr3_aa: CATSLVPNQPQHF
d_call: -; v_call: TRBV18; j_call: TRBJ2-3; clone_size: -; cdr3_nt: TGTGCCAGCTCACCACCGTGGCGGCGCAGGTTCACAGATACGCAGTATTTT; cdr3_aa: CASSPPWRRRFTDTQYF
d_call: TRBD1; v_call: TRBV5-7; j_call: TRBJ1-1; clone_size: -; cdr3_nt: TGTGCCAGCAGCCAGGACAGGGTGTGGACTGAAGCTTTCTTT; cdr3_aa: CASSQDRVWTEAFF
d_call: -; v_call: TRBV3-1; j_call: TRBJ2-2; clone_size: -; cdr3_nt: TGTGCCAGCAGCCAAGGCCTTCACACCGGGGAGCTGTTTTTT; cdr3_aa: CASSQGLHTGELFF
d_call: -; v_call: TRBV10-1; j_call: TRBJ2-1; clone_size: -; cdr3_nt: TGCGCCAGCAGTGAGCGGCGGGCGAGCTCCTACAATGAGCAGTTCTTC; cdr3_aa: CASSERRASSYNEQFF
d_call: -; v_call: TRBV13; j_call: TRBJ2-7; clone_size: -; cdr3_nt: TGTGCCAGCAGCGTAGATCTGGGTAGCTCCTACGAGCAGTACTTC; cdr3_aa: CASSVDLGSSYEQYF
d_call: -; v_call: TRBV28; j_call: TRBJ2-7; clone_size: many; cdr3_nt: TGTGCCAGCAGTTTATCCCCCCAAGGGGGCTACGAGCAGTACTTC; cdr3_aa: CASSLSPQGGYEQYF
d_call: TRBD1; v_call: TRBV20-1; j_call: TRBJ2-7; clone_size: few; cdr3_nt: TGCAGTGCTAGTGCCGGGACAGGGGCCGACGAGCAGTACTTC; cdr3_aa: CSASAGTGADEQYF
d_call: TRBD2; v_call: TRBV28; j_call: TRBJ2-7; clone_size: many; cdr3_nt: TGTGCCAGCACCACTAGCGGGACTGGGGGCTCCTACGAGCAGTACTTC; cdr3_aa: CASTTSGTGGSYEQYF
d_call: -; v_call: TRBV12-3/TRBV12-4; j_call: TRBJ2-5; clone_size: many; cdr3_nt: TGTGCCAGCAGCTTAGGGCAGGGACAAGAGACCCAGTACTTC; cdr3_aa: CASSLGQGQETQYF
d_call: TRBD2; v_call: TRBV5-1; j_call: TRBJ2-1; clone_size: many; cdr3_nt: TGCGCCAGCAGCCTAGCGGGAGTGCCCTACAATGAGCAGTTCTTC; cdr3_aa: CASSLAGVPYNEQFF
d_call: -; v_call: TRBV6-6; j_call: TRBJ2-1; clone_size: many; cdr3_nt: TGTGCCAGCAGTTACCTTGATGGCCGTGGGGTTACAGAGCAGTTCTTC; cdr3_aa: CASSYLDGRGVTEQFF
d_call: -; v_call: TRBV6-6; j_call: TRBJ1-2; clone_size: many; cdr3_nt: TGTGCCAGCAGTTACTCAATCCTGGGGAACGGCTACACCTTC; cdr3_aa: CASSYSILGNGYTF
d_call: -; v_call: TRBV6-1; j_call: TRBJ1-5; clone_size: many; cdr3_nt: TGTGCCAGCGGGCAGGGAAGTCAGCCCCAGCATTTT; cdr3_aa: CASGQGSQPQHF
d_call: TRBD2; v_call: TRBV7-9; j_call: TRBJ2-2; clone_size: few; cdr3_nt: TGTGCCAGCAGCTTTCCCGGGACTAGCGGGGGCTTGTTAGCGGAGCTGTTTTTT; cdr3_aa: CASSFPGTSGGLLAELFF
d_call: -; v_call: TRBV18; j_call: TRBJ1-2; clone_size: many; cdr3_nt: TGTGCCAGCTCAACCCGGGACGGACCTAACTATGGCTACACCTTC; cdr3_aa: CASSTRDGPNYGYTF
d_call: -; v_call: TRBV13; j_call: TRBJ1-2; clone_size: -; cdr3_nt: TGTGCCAGCAGCCGGACCCACACGGGATTCTATGGCTACACCTTC; cdr3_aa: CASSRTHTGFYGYTF
d_call: -; v_call: TRBV7-9; j_call: TRBJ2-3; clone_size: -; cdr3_nt: TGTGCCAGCAGCGGACAGCGCGATACGCAGTATTTT; cdr3_aa: CASSGQRDTQYF
d_call: TRBD1; v_call: TRBV11-2; j_call: TRBJ1-1; clone_size: many; cdr3_nt: TGTGCCAGCAGCATCCCCGGGACAGGGGGCGATATGAACACTGAAGCTTTCTTT; cdr3_aa: CASSIPGTGGDMNTEAFF
d_call: -; v_call: TRBV4-1; j_call: TRBJ2-7; clone_size: many; cdr3_nt: TGCGCCAGCAGCCAAGATCTAGGACTACCAGAGCAGTACTTC; cdr3_aa: CASSQDLGLPEQYF
d_call: -; v_call: TRBV5-1; j_call: TRBJ2-2; clone_size: few; cdr3_nt: TGCGCCAGCAGCTCGCCCGGGGAGCTGTTTTTT; cdr3_aa: CASSSPGELFF
d_call: -; v_call: TRBV9; j_call: TRBJ2-1; clone_size: -; cdr3_nt: TGTGCCAGCAGCGAGTCCGTAGGCAATGAGCAGTTCTTC; cdr3_aa: CASSESVGNEQFF
d_call: -; v_call: TRBV29-1; j_call: TRBJ2-1; clone_size: -; cdr3_nt: TGCAGCGGTGTCCGGGCCAGGGGATTCGACAATGAGCAGTTCTTC; cdr3_aa: CSGVRARGFDNEQFF
d_call: TRBD2; v_call: TRBV5-1; j_call: TRBJ2-7; clone_size: many; cdr3_nt: TGCGCCAGCAGCTTGGAGGGACTAGCGGACTACGAGCAGTACTTC; cdr3_aa: CASSLEGLADYEQYF
d_call: TRBD1; v_call: TRBV5-6; j_call: TRBJ1-2; clone_size: -; cdr3_nt: TGTGCCAGCAGCCGATTAAAACAGGGGGCGGGCTATGGCTACACCTTC; cdr3_aa: CASSRLKQGAGYGYTF